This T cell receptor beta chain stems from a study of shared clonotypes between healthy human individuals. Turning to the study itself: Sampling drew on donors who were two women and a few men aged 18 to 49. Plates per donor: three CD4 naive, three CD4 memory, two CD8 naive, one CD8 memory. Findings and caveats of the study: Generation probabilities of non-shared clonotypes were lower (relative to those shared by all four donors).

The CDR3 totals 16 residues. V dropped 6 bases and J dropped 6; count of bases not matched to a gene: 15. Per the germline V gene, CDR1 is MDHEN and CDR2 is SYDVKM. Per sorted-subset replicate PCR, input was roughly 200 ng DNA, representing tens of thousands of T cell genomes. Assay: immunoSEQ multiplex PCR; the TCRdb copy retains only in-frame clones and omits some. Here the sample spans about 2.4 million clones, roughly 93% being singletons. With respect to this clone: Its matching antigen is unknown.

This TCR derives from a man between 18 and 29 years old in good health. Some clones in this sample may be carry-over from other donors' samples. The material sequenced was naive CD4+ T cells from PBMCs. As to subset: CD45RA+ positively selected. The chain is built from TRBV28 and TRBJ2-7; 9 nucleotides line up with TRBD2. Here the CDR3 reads CASSRDRGTSFAEQYF. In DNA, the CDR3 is TGTGCCAGCAGCCGTGACCGCGGGACTAGCTTTGCCGAGCAGTACTTC.